The 23 T cell receptor beta chains below come from one sample, sequenced in a study of read filtering for tumor transcriptome and immune sequencing. This library used roughly 400 ng RNA and molecular barcoded adaptors spanning alpha/delta and beta/gamma chains. From the reads, TCRdb called clonotypes with MiXCR, one entry per CDR3 protein. The sample records fewer than 50,000 distinct CDR3 sequences, around 15% being singletons. The source material was a population of CD138-negative cells sorted from bone marrow. The receptors stem from a donor aged 40 or older with multiple myeloma.

For this clonotype: This is likely a read error, given that the CDR3 carries no conserved phenylalanine or tryptophan at its end. The J gene is TRBJ2-7, the V gene TRBV29-1; D may be TRBD2 (7 bases). CDR1 is SQVTM, CDR2 ANQGSEA, per germline. V lost 5 bases to trimming and J lost 9 bases, with 14 bases between them. The CDR3 totals 11 residues. Here the CDR3 reads CSVRGATGQYL. The CDR3 region has the DNA TGCAGCGTTCGGGGGGCGACCGGGCAGTACTTG.

This clonotype was recorded at least ten times. This sequence joins TRBV12-3 or TRBV12-4 and TRBJ2-1; 10 positions match TRBD1. There are 16 residues in the CDR3. V trimming: 5 bases; J trimming: 7 bases; junction bases outside the gene matches: 11. CDR3 loop: CASSHPRQGAGNEQFF. As DNA, the CDR3 is TGTGCCAGCAGTCACCCCCGACAGGGGGCGGGGAATGAGCAGTTCTTC.

This chain connects TRBV20-1 to TRBJ2-7, with 7 nucleotides matching TRBD1. V lost 0 bases and J lost 3; bases outside the gene matches: 5. The germline CDR1 and CDR2 sequences are DFQATT and SNEGSKA (reference sequence). The CDR3 totals 14 residues. CDR3 amino acids: CSARDPDRVYEQYF. The CDR3 DNA sequence: TGCAGTGCTAGAGATCCAGACAGGGTCTACGAGCAGTACTTC.

This clonotype turned up a few times. Being one base from a much bigger clone, this may be a read error. The chain carries TRBV6-2 or TRBV6-3 and TRBJ2-1; possible D gene TRBD1, 5 bases. The V end was cut by 2 bases, the J end by 6 bases, with 11 bases between. This CDR3 has 14 amino acids. CDR1 is MNHEY and CDR2 is SVGEGT in the germline V gene. Here the CDR3 reads CASSYPTQGNEQFF. CDR3 nucleotide sequence: TGTGCCAGCAGTTACCCTACTCAGGGCAATGAGCAGTTCTTC.

The sample holds many counts of this clonotype. This chain joins TRBV5-1 and TRBJ2-5; tentative D call: TRBD1 (6 bases). The CDR3 is 14 residues long. Germline CDR1 is SGHRS and CDR2 is YFSETQ. Trimming cost V 4 bases and J 5 bases, with 15 bases left between them. The CDR3 bases are TGCGCCAGCAGCGCTACAGGGAATTTTGAGACCCAGTACTTC. This sequence encodes CASSATGNFETQYF.

This clonotype has at least ten counts. The chain has TRBV24-1 and TRBJ1-2; D gene uncertain. The CDR3 sequence is 12 residues long. The germline CDR1 and CDR2 sequences are KGHDR and SFDVKD. The V end lost 0 bases, the J end lost 6 bases, and 4 bases lay between the germline ends. The CDR3 is CATSDLWDGYTF. CDR3 bases: TGTGCCACCAGTGATTTGTGGGATGGCTACACCTTC.

The chain uses TRBV3-2 and TRBJ2-3; no check of the table's D call, TRBD2, against the DNA was made. Near its end, the DNA agrees better with TRBJ1-5, so the J call may be wrong. TRBV3-2 is a known pseudogene. This CDR3 contains 17 residues. The chain's CDR3 is CASSQSGLVALTDTQHF. The CDR3 nucleotides read TGTGCCAGCAGCCAATCTGGACTAGTGGCCCTCACAGATACGCAGCATTTT.

In the case of this clonotype: This sequence is one base from a far larger clone and is likely a read error. The chain joins TRBV20-1 to TRBJ2-1; TRBD1 is a possible D gene (6 bases). Trimming left V 5 bases short and J 10 bases short, with 21 bases between. CDR3 length: 14 amino acids. From germline, CDR1 is DFQATT and CDR2 SNEGSKA (reference sequence). The CDR3 sequence: CSAPAGLGGYEQFF. CDR3 sequence (DNA): TGCAGTGCTCCTGCCGGGCTTGGGGGCTACGAGCAGTTCTTC.

This clonotype was seen at least ten times. V is TRBV4-3 and J is TRBJ2-1, with 10 nucleotides matching TRBD2. Germline V gene data show CDR1 as LGHNA and CDR2 as YSLEER. Losses at the gene ends were 0 bases for V and 6 bases for J; bases not matched to a gene: 2. The CDR3 covers 15 residues. CDR3 nucleotides: TGCGCCAGCAGCCAAGATTCTAGCGGGGGCAATGAGCAGTTCTTC. Encoded protein: CASSQDSSGGNEQFF.

At least ten counts were recorded for this clonotype. The rearrangement uses TRBV20-1 and TRBJ2-1; 7 nucleotides line up with TRBD2. The CDR3 has 18 residues. J lost 5 bases, V lost 5 bases, and 21 bases had no gene match. Germline loops: CDR1 DFQATT, CDR2 SNEGSKA (reference sequence). DNA for the CDR3: TGCAGTGCTCCTCCCGAGACGGGAGGACCCCTTATGCACAATGAGCAGTTCTTC. Its protein product is CSAPPETGGPLMHNEQFF.

Concerning this clonotype: A far larger clone is a single base away, which makes a read error likely. The rearrangement links TRBV12-3 or TRBV12-4 to TRBJ2-1; D remains ambiguous. The CDR3 loop spans 11 amino acids. With 3 bases removed from V and 8 bases from J, the gap between germline ends came to 5 bases. CDR3 region: CASSLYDEQFF. The CDR3 bases are TGTGCCAGCAGTTTGTACGATGAGCAGTTCTTC.

This clonotype was counted at least ten times. The chain uses TRBV29-1 and TRBJ2-1, with 7 bases lining up with TRBD1. The V and J ends lost 4 bases and 3 bases, in that order; junction bases with no gene match: 0. CDR3 length equals 12 residues. Germline CDR1 and CDR2: SQVTM and ANQGSEA. The CDR3 bases are TGCAGCGTTGGACAGGGCTACAATGAGCAGTTCTTC. Translated, it gives CSVGQGYNEQFF.

This clonotype has at least ten counts. The V gene is TRBV7-9, the J gene TRBJ2-1; 9 nucleotides agree with TRBD2. The CDR3 contains 12 residues. V shed 5 bases and J 10 bases; nucleotides not matched to a gene: 3. Germline values: CDR1 SEHNR, CDR2 FQNEAQ (reference sequence). CDR3 protein: CASSAGTSEQFF. The CDR3, as DNA: TGTGCCAGCAGCGCCGGGACTAGCGAGCAGTTCTTC.

This clonotype occurred many times. The V and J genes are TRBV20-1 and TRBJ2-2; D possibly corresponds to TRBD1 (6 bases). Trimming took 6 bases from V and 9 from J, leaving 23 bases between them. Per germline, CDR1 DFQATT and CDR2 SNEGSKA (reference sequence). CDR3 length: 15 residues. The CDR3 sequence: CSARVSGASNRELFF. DNA of the CDR3: TGCAGTGCCCGGGTCTCAGGGGCCTCGAACAGGGAGCTGTTTTTT.

The V and J genes are TRBV3-1 and TRBJ1-2, with D uncertain. CDR1 is LGHDT, CDR2 YNNKEL, per germline (reference sequence). CDR3 length: 14 amino acids. V was shortened by 0 bases and J by 8 bases, with 13 bases between the two germline ends. CDR3 coding DNA: TGTGCCAGCAGCCAAGATGTAGCACGGCTAGGCTACACCTTC. Translation: CASSQDVARLGYTF.

Worth noting for this clonotype: This may be a read error: a much more frequent sequence differs by one nucleotide. The gene calls are TRBV27 and TRBJ2-4; the match to TRBD1 covers 9 bases. The CDR3 runs 16 residues. The V gene end was trimmed by 6 bases and the J gene end by 0 bases; junction bases not matched to a gene: 6. Germline CDR1 is MNHEY and CDR2 is SMNVEV (reference sequence). The CDR3 DNA reads as TGTGCCAGCAGCCGGACAGGGGCTCTAGCCAAAAACATTCAGTACTTC. Its protein is CASSRTGALAKNIQYF.

This clonotype was recorded a few times. This chain links TRBV11-2 with TRBJ2-3, with 7 positions matching TRBD1. Germline-derived CDR1 and CDR2 are SGHAT and FQNNGV. The V and J ends lost 5 bases and 3 bases, in that order; junction bases with no gene match: 8. This CDR3 has 15 amino acids. For the CDR3, the DNA is TGTGCCAGCAGCCGAGTGGGACAGCCTACAGATACGCAGTATTTT. Translated: CASSRVGQPTDTQYF.

This clonotype was seen a handful of times. The CDR3 DNA reads TGTGCCAGTAGTACTGGGGGAAGTGGATCCTACAATGAGCAGTTCTTC. Its protein is CASSTGGSGSYNEQFF. V is TRBV19 and J is TRBJ2-1; D may match TRBD1 or TRBD2 (5 bases each). V lost 4 bases to trimming and J lost 1 base, with 14 bases between them. The CDR3 loop spans 16 amino acids. Germline-derived CDR1 and CDR2 are LNHDA and SQIVND (reference sequence).

This clonotype has a count of ten or more. V usage is TRBV7-9 and J usage is TRBJ1-5; D call uncertain. The CDR3 is made up of 14 amino acids. V lost 1 base and J lost 0, with 4 bases in between. The germline gives CDR1 SEHNR, CDR2 FQNEAQ (reference sequence). CDR3 sequence (DNA): TGTGCCAGCAGCTTAGGGTATAGCAATCAGCCCCAGCATTTT. This translates into CASSLGYSNQPQHF. The entire variable domain, with the rest obtained from reference TRBV7-9 and TRBJ1-5, is as follows: DTGVSQNPRHKITKRGQNVTFRCDPISEHNRLYWYRQTLGQGPEFLTYFQNEAQLEKSRLLSDRFSAERPKGSFSTLEIQRTEQGDSAMYLCASSLGYSNQPQHFGDGTRLSIL.

This clonotype was seen a few times. This sequence may be a read error, since a much larger clone differs from it by one base. V and J are TRBV2 and TRBJ2-2, with 7 bases that match TRBD2. The CDR3 spans 15 residues. Germline assignment: CDR1 SNHLY and CDR2 FYNNEI. The CDR3, as DNA: TGTGCCAGCAGTGGCGCGGGAGCGAACACCGGGAAGCTGTTTTTT. Translating gives CASSGAGANTGKLFF.

This clonotype was counted ten times or more. The V gene is TRBV13, the J gene TRBJ1-1, with D unresolved. The CDR3 is made up of 13 amino acids. Germline lookup yields CDR1 PRHDT and CDR2 FYEKMQ (reference sequence). Trimming stripped 6 bases from V and 0 bases from J, with 8 bases between. CDR3 nucleotides: TGTGCCAGCAGACCCGACTTGAACACTGAAGCTTTCTTT. This sequence encodes CASRPDLNTEAFF.

The chain combines TRBV5-4 with TRBJ2-1, with 8 bases identical to TRBD1. From germline, CDR1 is SGHNT and CDR2 YYREEE (reference sequence). J gave up 0 bases and V 4 bases, and 6 bases lay outside the gene matches. This CDR3 spans 16 amino acids. The CDR3 spells CASSPRTGSSYNEQFF. CDR3 nucleotides: TGTGCCAGCAGCCCTCGGACAGGGAGCTCCTACAATGAGCAGTTCTTC.

A remark on this clonotype: This could be a read error, since a much larger clone is one nucleotide away. J is TRBJ1-2 and V is TRBV28, with no clear D. V lost 0 bases, J lost 1 base, and 3 bases lay in between. This CDR3 spans 13 amino acids. The V gene's germline CDR1 is MDHEN and CDR2 SYDVKM. CDR3 sequence (DNA): TGTGCCAGCAGTTTATGCTTTAACTATGGCTACACCTTC. Amino acids: CASSLCFNYGYTF.